A selection of T cell receptor beta chains follows, all from one sample in a study of blood T cell repertoires in COVID-19. TCRdb's copy holds only in-frame clones and misses some; the assay was immunoSEQ multiplex PCR. The sample contains 150,000 to 200,000 clones, around 80% of which appear only once. The sequenced material came from peripheral blood. The source is a woman in her 70s with COVID-19, enrolled during active disease. CDR3s include the opening cysteine and the closing phenylalanine or tryptophan. D genes are given only for firm matches. Clone size is stated in some rows and not others, as once, few, many or a class when expanded.

V gene	D gene	J gene	clone size	CDR3 DNA	CDR3 protein
TRBV15	.	TRBJ1-1	.	TGTGCCACCAGCAGGGGGTCGGGAGGGGACACTGAAGCTTTCTTT	CATSRGSGGDTEAFF
TRBV28	TRBD1	TRBJ2-3	.	TGTGCCAGCAGTCCGATCAAGAGACAGGGACGGTTGACAGATACGCAGTATTTT	CASSPIKRQGRLTDTQYF
TRBV7-9	.	TRBJ2-1	.	TGTGCCAGCAGCAGGGCCCCCCTGGAGCAGTTCTTC	CASSRAPLEQFF
TRBV30	TRBD2	TRBJ2-5	.	TGTGCCTGGGGGCGGGGGAACCAAGAGACCCAGTACTTC	CAWGRGNQETQYF
TRBV7-9	TRBD1	TRBJ2-5	.	TGTGCCAGCAGCTTAGGCAGGGGGCGGGAGACCCAGTACTTC	CASSLGRGRETQYF
TRBV11-2	TRBD1	TRBJ1-2	once	TGTGCCAGCAGCACAGGGGTGGGCTATGGCTACACCTTC	CASSTGVGYGYTF
TRBV10-3	TRBD1	TRBJ1-3	.	TGTGCCATCAGTGGGCCCGACAGGGCGAGAAACACCATATATTTT	CAISGPDRARNTIYF
TRBV2	TRBD1	TRBJ2-1	.	TGTGCCAGCAGCAAACAAGGACAGGGGGTATACAATGAGCAGTTCTTC	CASSKQGQGVYNEQFF
TRBV5-4	.	TRBJ2-7	.	TGTGCCAGCAGCCCATCAGGGACAATTTACGAGCAGTACTTC	CASSPSGTIYEQYF
TRBV28	.	TRBJ2-5	.	TGTGCCAGCAGTTTTCAGTTTCAAGAGACCCAGTACTTC	CASSFQFQETQYF
TRBV3-1/TRBV3-2	TRBD1	TRBJ2-2	.	TGTGCCAGCAGCGATAACCCGGGACAGGGAAGGACCGGGGAGCTGTTTTTT	CASSDNPGQGRTGELFF
TRBV12-3/TRBV12-4	.	TRBJ2-7	.	TGTGCCAGCAGCTCGACGGGAACCTACGAGCAGTACTTC	CASSSTGTYEQYF
TRBV5-1	.	TRBJ1-1	.	TGCGCCAGCAGCTTGGTTCAGGGGCAGAACACTGAAGCTTTCTTT	CASSLVQGQNTEAFF
TRBV27	.	TRBJ2-7	.	TGTGCCAGCAGTGTCCGGTCTAGCGCAAAGAAAGCCTACGAGCAGTACTTC	CASSVRSSAKKAYEQYF
TRBV5-6	TRBD1	TRBJ2-7	once	TGTGCCAGCAGCTTGGGAGGGACAGGGGGCGGGGACGAGCAGTACTTC	CASSLGGTGGGDEQYF
TRBV5-5	.	TRBJ2-5	.	TGTGCCAGCAGGCAGCAAGAGACCCAGTACTTC	CASRQQETQYF
TRBV5-1	TRBD2	TRBJ2-3	few	TGCGCCAGCAGCGTGACCGGGACTAGCGAAACAGATACGCAGTATTTT	CASSVTGTSETDTQYF
TRBV27	.	TRBJ1-1	few	TGTGCCAGCAGCCCGACAGGGAACACTGAAGCTTTCTTT	CASSPTGNTEAFF
TRBV2	TRBD1	TRBJ1-1	.	TGTGCCAGCGGACGCCGGACAGGGGCCTACACTGAAGCTTTCTTT	CASGRRTGAYTEAFF
TRBV18	TRBD2	TRBJ2-3	.	TGTGCCAGCTCCCTCGGGGGGGGTCCAGATACGCAGTATTTT	CASSLGGGPDTQYF
TRBV25-1	.	TRBJ1-2	once	TGTGCCAGCAGTGATAGAGAGAACTATGGCTACACCTTC	CASSDRENYGYTF